One and the same sample provided the 27 T cell receptor beta chains below, sequenced in a study of blood T cells in healthy people across ages (dated by TCRdb to the mid-2010s). Libraries were built with 5' RACE. Sequenced using an Illumina HiSeq 2500. A second PCR of about 6 to 12 cycles was run with a J-beta primer mix and a sample-barcoded 5' primer. The public reads were quality trimmed at Q25 with fastp and then assembled into clones with MiXCR by TCRdb, keeping productive beta chains. One record per CDR3 amino acid sequence lists the most common genes and DNA. This sample gives under 700,000 distinct CDR3 sequences in total; around 24% of them show up just once. Together, the top ten hold around 10% of the sample. This sample was shared with a second study, whose subject was T cells of mothers and their children.

Input material: blood. These receptors were taken from a boy aged 5-17 years in good health.

This clonotype was seen a handful of times. The chain joins TRBV15 to TRBJ1-1; D gene unclear. This CDR3 comprises 13 residues. Trimming left V 0 bases short and J 7 bases short, with 9 bases between. CDR1 is LNHNV and CDR2 is YYDKDF in the germline V gene (reference sequence). The CDR3 reads CATSRDRGGEAFF. The CDR3 nucleotides read TGTGCCACCAGCAGAGATCGCGGAGGTGAAGCTTTCTTT.

V is TRBV5-1 and J is TRBJ2-5, with 14 nucleotides matching TRBD2. The CDR3 is 17 amino acids. Germline CDR1 reads SGHRS; CDR2 reads YFSETQ. V lost 4 bases, J lost 3 bases, and 8 bases stayed unmatched. CDR3 amino acids: CASSGTTSGREEETQYF. CDR3 sequence (DNA): TGCGCCAGCAGCGGCACGACTAGCGGGAGGGAGGAAGAGACCCAGTACTTC.

Only a few counts were recorded for this clonotype. The chain employs TRBV11-1 and TRBJ2-7; the D gene is possibly TRBD1 (6 bases). The CDR3 loop spans 13 amino acids. Trimming removed 4 bases from V and 5 bases from J, with 12 bases in between. Per germline, CDR1 SGHAT and CDR2 FQDESV (reference sequence). The CDR3 here is CASSSYRDNEQYF. In DNA form, the CDR3 reads TGTGCCAGCAGCTCCTACAGGGACAACGAGCAGTACTTC.

V and J are TRBV24-1 and TRBJ1-2; D unresolved. CDR3 length: 14 residues. Germline V CDR1 and CDR2: KGHDR, SFDVKD. The V gene lost 1 base and the J gene lost 4 bases, with 9 bases spanning the gap. The CDR3 DNA reads TGTGCCACCAGTGATTTAGGCAGGATCTATGGCTACACCTTC. Translated, it gives CATSDLGRIYGYTF.

This clonotype occurred a few times. V usage is TRBV4-1 and J usage is TRBJ2-1, with TRBD2 identical over 8 bases. V lost 0 bases to trimming and J lost 6 bases; unmatched junction nucleotides: 10. The germline V gene encodes CDR1 MGHRA and CDR2 YSYEKL. The CDR3 contains 17 residues. The CDR3 reads CASSQDGASGFLNEQFF. The CDR3 nucleotides are TGCGCCAGCAGCCAAGATGGCGCTAGCGGGTTTCTCAATGAGCAGTTCTTC.

The V and J genes are TRBV12-3 or TRBV12-4 and TRBJ1-2; weak D call: TRBD1 (6 bases). The CDR3 spans 14 residues. V gave up 4 bases and J gave up 3 bases, with 12 bases separating them. Written as DNA, the CDR3 is TGTGCCAGCAGTTCCGTCGAGGGGGACTATGGCTACACCTTC. It encodes CASSSVEGDYGYTF.

The chain couples TRBV20-1 to TRBJ2-5, with TRBD2 matching over 11 bases. CDR3 length: 17 residues. Germline lookup yields CDR1 DFQATT and CDR2 SNEGSKA (reference sequence). After removal of 0 bases from V and 5 bases from J, the junction contained 11 bases not matched to a gene. For the CDR3, the DNA is TGCAGTGCTAGAGATATGGGACTAGCGGCACCGGTGGAGACCCAGTACTTC. Amino acids: CSARDMGLAAPVETQYF.

This clonotype turned up a few times. The chain uses TRBV11-2 and TRBJ2-5; TRBD1 might be the D (6 bases). Trimming stripped 5 bases from V and 3 bases from J, with 16 bases between. The germline gives CDR1 SGHAT, CDR2 FQNNGV. The CDR3 runs to 15 residues. CDR3 protein: CASSPGWGPEETQYF. CDR3 nucleotides: TGTGCCAGCAGCCCAGGTTGGGGGCCAGAAGAGACCCAGTACTTC.

The CDR3: CASRGGTGFSYNEQFF. In DNA form, the CDR3 reads TGTGCCAGCAGAGGGGGAACAGGGTTCTCCTACAATGAGCAGTTCTTC. The gene calls are TRBV28 and TRBJ2-1, with a weak D call TRBD1 (6 bases). Germline V CDR1 and CDR2: MDHEN, SYDVKM. V was pared by 6 bases and J by 0 bases, with 15 bases between. The length of the CDR3 is 16 residues.

V and J are TRBV28 and TRBJ2-7; D possibly corresponds to TRBD1 (7 bases). CDR3 length: 15 amino acids. V lost 4 bases, J lost 1 base, and 14 bases lay in between. Germline CDR1 MDHEN, CDR2 SYDVKM. CDR3 residues: CASSSGGLGSYEQYF. CDR3 in DNA: TGTGCCAGCAGTTCAGGGGGACTGGGTTCCTACGAGCAGTACTTC.

This clonotype was recorded many times. The chain combines TRBV12-3 or TRBV12-4 with TRBJ2-5, with D hard to call. The CDR3 extends over 13 amino acids. V shed 2 bases and J shed 2 bases, with 6 bases lying between them. CDR3 DNA: TGTGCCAGCAGTTTACTGCGGCAAGAGACCCAGTACTTC. Amino acid sequence: CASSLLRQETQYF.

The chain uses TRBV4-3 and TRBJ1-1; the match to TRBD1 covers 10 bases. Germline V gene data show CDR1 as LGHNA and CDR2 as YSLEER. V gave up 3 bases and J gave up 3 bases; unmatched junction bases: 10. This CDR3 spans 17 amino acids. In nucleotides, the CDR3 is TGCGCCAGCAGCCACGGAATAACCGGACAGGGGGACACTGAAGCTTTCTTT. Translation gives CASSHGITGQGDTEAFF.

As regards this clonotype: At one end, the junction sequence differs from germline, possibly due to a read error. The chain is built from TRBV14 and TRBJ2-5; TRBD2 agrees at 13 bases. Germline values: CDR1 SGHDN, CDR2 FVKESK. The CDR3 is 15 residues long. The CDR3 DNA sequence: TGTGCCAGCAGCCGTTACCGACTAGCGGGAGGCCGGGAGTTCTTC. Its translation is CASSRYRLAGGREFF.

The chain has TRBV7-9 and TRBJ1-1; D might be TRBD1 (5 bases). The CDR3 loop spans 14 amino acids. Germline-derived CDR1 and CDR2 are SEHNR and FQNEAQ (reference sequence). Deletions cut 4 bases from V and 4 bases from J, with 13 bases between. The CDR3, as DNA: TGTGCCAGCAGCTCCACGTCAGGGATCACTGAAGCTTTCTTT. It translates to CASSSTSGITEAFF.

The chain uses TRBV20-1 and TRBJ2-1, with TRBD2 identical over 11 bases. The CDR3 is made up of 17 amino acids. Germline CDR1 DFQATT, CDR2 SNEGSKA (reference sequence). V gave up 6 bases and J gave up 0 bases; unmatched junction bases: 10. CDR3 sequence: CSARVASGGLSYNEQFF. The CDR3, as DNA: TGCAGTGCCCGGGTGGCTAGCGGGGGGCTCTCCTACAATGAGCAGTTCTTC.

This clonotype turned up a few times. The J gene is TRBJ1-5, the V gene TRBV30; no definite D call. Germline CDR1 reads GTSNPN; CDR2 reads SVGIG (reference sequence). V dropped 2 bases and J dropped 9 bases, with 17 bases sitting between them. The CDR3 is 14 residues long. The CDR3 here is CAWSRGTWGWPQHF. The CDR3 bases are TGTGCCTGGAGTCGGGGAACCTGGGGATGGCCCCAGCATTTT.

In DNA, the CDR3 is TGTGCCAGCAGTTACCCTGCCTCGGGAGGCTACACCTTC. Its protein is CASSYPASGGYTF. V is TRBV6-2 or TRBV6-3 and J is TRBJ1-2; no reliable D call. V shed 2 bases and J shed 8 bases, with 12 bases lying between them. CDR3 length: 13 residues. Germline loops: CDR1 MNHEY, CDR2 SVGEGT.

V is TRBV7-2 and J is TRBJ2-7, with a weak D call TRBD2 (5 bases). V was clipped by 3 bases and J by 0 bases, with 12 bases between them. The germline gives CDR1 SGHTA, CDR2 FQGNSA. The CDR3 has 15 amino acids. This CDR3 is CASSLDGVYSYEQYF. CDR3 nucleotides: TGTGCCAGCAGCTTGGACGGGGTGTACTCCTACGAGCAGTACTTC.

V gene TRBV20-1 combines with J gene TRBJ2-7; D is tentatively TRBD1 or TRBD2 (5 bases each). The V and J ends lost 5 bases and 2 bases respectively, with 10 bases between them. Germline-derived CDR1 and CDR2 are DFQATT and SNEGSKA (reference sequence). The CDR3 is 12 amino acids. The CDR3 DNA reads as TGCAGTGCTCCGGGACCGACCTACGAGCAGTACTTC. Translating gives CSAPGPTYEQYF.

This chain uses TRBV5-5 with TRBJ2-3, with D perhaps matching TRBD1 (6 bases). The ends were cut back, 3 bases at V and 1 base at J, with 15 bases in the middle. The CDR3 runs 16 residues. Germline V gives CDR1 SGHKS, CDR2 YYEKEE (reference sequence). The CDR3 bases are TGTGCCAGCAGCTCAGGGACACTAGTGGGCACAGATACGCAGTATTTT. Translating gives CASSSGTLVGTDTQYF.

This clonotype was recorded many times. V and J are TRBV18 and TRBJ2-5; 8 bases line up with TRBD2. The CDR3 is made up of 14 amino acids. Per germline, CDR1 KGHSH and CDR2 LQKENI. After removal of 1 base from V and 5 bases from J, the junction contained 3 bases not matched to a gene. The CDR3 protein is CASSPQGLVETQYF. The CDR3 nucleotides read TGTGCCAGCTCACCACAGGGACTAGTGGAGACCCAGTACTTC. The full variable domain, rest sourced from reference TRBV18 and TRBJ2-5, is NAGVMQNPRHLVRRRGQEARLRCSPMKGHSHVYWYRQLPEEGLKFMVYLQKENIIDESGMPKERFSAEFPKEGPSILRIQQVVRGDSAAYFCASSPQGLVETQYFGPGTRLLVL.

The CDR3 reads CAWVSGTPYGYTF. The CDR3 DNA is TGTGCCTGGGTCAGCGGGACACCCTATGGCTACACCTTC. The chain couples TRBV30 to TRBJ1-2, with D perhaps TRBD1 (6 bases). The germline V gene has CDR1 GTSNPN and CDR2 SVGIG (reference sequence). Deletions cut 5 bases from V and 4 bases from J, with 14 bases between. CDR3 length: 13 residues.

The genes are TRBV9 and TRBJ2-5, with TRBD1 as a possible D gene (5 bases). The end of the DNA aligns better with TRBJ2-7, so the J call may be wrong. The length of the CDR3 is 12 residues. Germline CDR1 reads SGDLS; CDR2 reads YYNGEE. The CDR3 sequence is CVGSRQGYEQYF. The CDR3 DNA is TGTGTTGGTTCGCGGCAGGGCTACGAGCAGTACTTC.

This clonotype was picked up many times. This chain joins TRBV9 and TRBJ1-6, with D possibly matching TRBD1 (6 bases). Germline loops: CDR1 SGDLS, CDR2 YYNGEE. This CDR3 is built from 15 residues. Trimming left V 0 bases short and J 9 bases short, with 13 bases between. The CDR3 region has the DNA TGTGCCAGCAGCGTAGTCGGGGGGCAAGGTTCACCCCTCCACTTT. Encoded protein: CASSVVGGQGSPLHF.

The gene calls are TRBV7-9 and TRBJ1-2; unclear D gene. Looked up from germline, CDR1 is SEHNR and CDR2 is FQNEAQ (reference sequence). Deletions cut 3 bases from V and 6 bases from J, with 11 bases between. The length of the CDR3 is 13 residues. CDR3 sequence reads: CASSFPGGNGYTF. The CDR3 coding sequence is TGTGCCAGCAGCTTCCCAGGAGGAAATGGCTACACCTTC.

The chain combines TRBV5-1 with TRBJ2-4; D is possibly TRBD1 or TRBD2 (5 bases each). Trimming removed 4 bases from V and 8 bases from J, with 16 bases in between. This CDR3 has 14 amino acids. CDR1 and CDR2 (germline): SGHRS, YFSETQ. The CDR3 spells CASSTGTRSDIQYF. The CDR3 DNA is TGCGCCAGCAGCACCGGGACGAGGAGTGACATTCAGTACTTC.

The V gene is TRBV15, the J gene TRBJ1-2, with 7 bases aligning to TRBD1. This CDR3 is 13 amino acids long. Germline assignment: CDR1 LNHNV and CDR2 YYDKDF (reference sequence). V was pared by 1 base and J by 7 bases, with 3 bases of the junction left unmatched. The CDR3 sequence: CATSRGRQGGYTF. Written as DNA, the CDR3 is TGTGCCACCAGCAGAGGAAGACAGGGTGGCTACACCTTC.